This TCR beta chain is drawn from a study of T cell responses to AZD1222 COVID-19 vaccine. Study-wide findings and caveats: Only a handful of people who got AZD1222 tested seropositive at baseline. Spike-specific TCR breadth and depth went up after people got two AZD1222 doses. Clonal diversity was possibly underestimated, and the donors were mostly white British, with more females. Nearly half of spike-specific TCRs reportedly go after variant regions that carry no mutations.

On this clone itself: As yet, its antigen is unknown.

The table came from immunoSEQ multiplex PCR; TCRdb's copy has only in-frame clones and leaves some out. The sample shows 90,000 to 150,000 clones, 89% of them seen only once. The germline gives CDR1 SQVTM, CDR2 ANQGSEA. V was clipped by 4 bases and J by 2 bases; unmatched bases: 8. The CDR3 is 16 amino acids. Material: peripheral blood, obtained on day 0 of AZD1222 vaccination. The genes are TRBV29-1 and TRBJ2-2; 9 bases fit TRBD2. The clonotype originates from an adult in good health. CDR3 residues: CSVAPGGLANTGELFF. The CDR3 DNA is TGCAGCGTTGCCCCGGGGGGACTAGCAAACACCGGGGAGCTGTTTTTT.